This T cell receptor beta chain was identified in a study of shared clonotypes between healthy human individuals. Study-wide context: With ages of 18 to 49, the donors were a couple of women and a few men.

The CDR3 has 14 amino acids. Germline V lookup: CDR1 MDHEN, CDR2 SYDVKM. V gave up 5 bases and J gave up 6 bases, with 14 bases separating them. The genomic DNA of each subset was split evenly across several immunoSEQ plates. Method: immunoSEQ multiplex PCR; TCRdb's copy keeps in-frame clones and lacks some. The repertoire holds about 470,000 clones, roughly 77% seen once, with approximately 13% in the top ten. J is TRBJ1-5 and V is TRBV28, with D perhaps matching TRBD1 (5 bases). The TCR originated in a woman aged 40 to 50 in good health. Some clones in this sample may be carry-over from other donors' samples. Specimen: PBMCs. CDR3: CASSLVGLGQPQHF. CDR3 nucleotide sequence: TGTGCCAGCAGTCTGGTGGGGCTAGGTCAGCCCCAGCATTTT.